This T cell receptor (beta chain) was documented in a study of blood T cell repertoires in COVID-19. Study in general: Acute-phase and convalescent COVID-19 samples originated in the United States, Italy and Spain. Sources were T cells, B-cell-depleted T cells, or PBMCs; the material itself was cDNA or gDNA.

Source study methods: It was from reference gene primer amplification that nucleated cell counts were estimated. Using immunoSEQ multiplex PCR, the repertoire was profiled, and TCRdb retains in-frame clones only, with some absent. The V and J calls and the clone size are those of that table, but D and trimming were determined from the DNA. The sample holds some 670,000 clones, 70% to 90% seen once. Trimming took off 3 bases at V and 1 base at J, with 15 bases between the two ends. CDR3 length: 16 amino acids. From germline, CDR1 is ENHRY and CDR2 SYGVKD. The genes are TRBV10-3 and TRBJ1-2; no clear D gene. The clonotype originates from a young woman with acute or convalescent COVID-19. Sequences were obtained from peripheral blood. CDR3 sequence: CAISDVDPGYNYGYTF. Written as DNA, the CDR3 is TGTGCCATCAGTGATGTTGACCCAGGCTATAACTATGGCTACACCTTC.